This T cell receptor (beta chain) was observed in a study of long-term antiretroviral therapy in people with HIV. In the study overall: By about a decade, the earliest samples predate the 2015 immediate-ART recommendation.

Survey-level resolution applied to immunoSEQ assay v3.0. Using immunoSEQ multiplex PCR, the repertoire was profiled, and TCRdb retains in-frame clones only, with some absent. The sample lists tens of thousands of clones, more than 75% occurring once. The ends were cut back, 5 bases at V and 3 bases at J, with 11 bases in the middle. This CDR3 spans 13 amino acids. CDR1 MNHNY and CDR2 SVGAGI come from the germline V gene (reference sequence). The clonotype comes from a woman aged 40 to 50 with HIV. The chain carries TRBV6-6 and TRBJ2-7, with D unresolved. The specimen was unsorted PBMCs, collected 0.5 years after starting antiretroviral therapy. The CDR3 spells CASSRESYYEQYF. CDR3 sequence (DNA): TGTGCCAGCAGTAGGGAATCCTACTACGAGCAGTACTTC.